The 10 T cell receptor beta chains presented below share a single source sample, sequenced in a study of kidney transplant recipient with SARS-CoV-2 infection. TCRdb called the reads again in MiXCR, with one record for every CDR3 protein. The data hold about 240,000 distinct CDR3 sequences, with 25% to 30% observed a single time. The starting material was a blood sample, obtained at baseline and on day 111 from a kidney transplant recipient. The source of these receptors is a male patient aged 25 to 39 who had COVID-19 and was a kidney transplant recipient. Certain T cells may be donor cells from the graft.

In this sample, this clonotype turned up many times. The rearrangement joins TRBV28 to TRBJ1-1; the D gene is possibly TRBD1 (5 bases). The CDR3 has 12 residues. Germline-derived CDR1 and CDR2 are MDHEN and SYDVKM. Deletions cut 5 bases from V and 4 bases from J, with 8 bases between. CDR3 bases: TGTGCCAGCAGTGGGGGACTCACTGAAGCTTTCTTT. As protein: CASSGGLTEAFF.

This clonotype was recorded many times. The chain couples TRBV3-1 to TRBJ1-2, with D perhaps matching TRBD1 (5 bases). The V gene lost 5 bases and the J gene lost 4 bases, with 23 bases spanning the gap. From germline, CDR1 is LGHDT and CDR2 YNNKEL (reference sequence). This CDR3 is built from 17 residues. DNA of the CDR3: TGTGCCAGCAGCGGGGGAAACACCCTTCGAAAGACCTATGGCTACACCTTC. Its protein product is CASSGGNTLRKTYGYTF.

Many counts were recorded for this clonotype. This chain's CDR3 is CASSEFSTEAFF. In DNA, the CDR3 is TGCGCCAGCAGTGAGTTTAGCACTGAAGCTTTCTTT. The chain is built from TRBV10-2 and TRBJ1-1, with D hard to call. Germline V CDR1 and CDR2: WSHSY, SAAADI. The CDR3 spans 12 residues. V lost 1 base and J lost 4, with 4 bases in between.

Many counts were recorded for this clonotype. The CDR3 nucleotides are TGCAGTGCCCCCAGGACTAGCGGGAGGGGCAGCACAGATACGCAGTATTTT. It specifies CSAPRTSGRGSTDTQYF. This chain connects TRBV20-1 to TRBJ2-3; the match to TRBD2 covers 15 bases. The length of the CDR3 is 17 residues. The V gene's germline CDR1 is DFQATT and CDR2 SNEGSKA (reference sequence). The trim removed 6 bases at V and 0 bases at J, leaving 7 bases unmatched.

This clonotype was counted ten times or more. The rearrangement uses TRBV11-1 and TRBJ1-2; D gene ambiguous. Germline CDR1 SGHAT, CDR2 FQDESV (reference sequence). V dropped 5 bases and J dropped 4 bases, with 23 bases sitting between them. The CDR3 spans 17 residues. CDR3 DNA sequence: TGTGCCAGCAGCGGTTGCGTTAAGGCTGGAAAGACCTATGGCTACACCTTC. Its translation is CASSGCVKAGKTYGYTF.

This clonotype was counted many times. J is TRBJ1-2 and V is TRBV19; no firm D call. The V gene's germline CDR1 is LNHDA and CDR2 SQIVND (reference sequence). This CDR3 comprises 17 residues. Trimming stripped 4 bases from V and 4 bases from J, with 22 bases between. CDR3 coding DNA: TGTGCCAGTAGTAACTGCAAGACAAATCGAAAGACCTATGGCTACACCTTC. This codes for CASSNCKTNRKTYGYTF. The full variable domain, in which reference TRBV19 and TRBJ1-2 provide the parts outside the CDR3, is DGGITQSPKYLFRKEGQNVTLSCEQNLNHDAMYWYRQDPGQGLRLIYYSQIVNDFQKGDIAEGYSVSREKKESFPLTVTSAQKNPTAFYLCASSNCKTNRKTYGYTFGSGTRLTVV.

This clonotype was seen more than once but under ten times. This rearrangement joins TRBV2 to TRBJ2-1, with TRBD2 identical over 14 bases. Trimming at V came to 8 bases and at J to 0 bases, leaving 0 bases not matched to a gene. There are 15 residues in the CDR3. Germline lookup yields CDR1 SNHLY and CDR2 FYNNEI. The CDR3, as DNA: TGTGCCAGCGGGACTAGCGGGAGCTCCTACAATGAGCAGTTCTTC. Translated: CASGTSGSSYNEQFF.

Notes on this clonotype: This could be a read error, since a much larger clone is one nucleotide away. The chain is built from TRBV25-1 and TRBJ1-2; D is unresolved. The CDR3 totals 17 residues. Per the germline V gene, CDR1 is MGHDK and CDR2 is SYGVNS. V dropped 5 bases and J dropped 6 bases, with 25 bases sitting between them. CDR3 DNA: TGTGCCAGCAGTAGTAGTCCAGAACTGGGAAAGACCCATGGCTACACCTTC. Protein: CASSSSPELGKTHGYTF.

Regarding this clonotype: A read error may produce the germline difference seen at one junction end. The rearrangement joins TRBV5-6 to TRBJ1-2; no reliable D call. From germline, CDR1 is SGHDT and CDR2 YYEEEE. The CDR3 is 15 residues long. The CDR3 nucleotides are TGTACCAGCAGCTTGGCTATGGGTGCTAACTATAGCTACACCTTC. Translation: CTSSLAMGANYSYTF.

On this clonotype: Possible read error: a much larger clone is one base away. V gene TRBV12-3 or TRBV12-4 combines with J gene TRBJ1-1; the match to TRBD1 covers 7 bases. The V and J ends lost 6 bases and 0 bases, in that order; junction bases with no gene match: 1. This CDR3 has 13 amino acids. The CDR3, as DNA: TGTGCCAGCAGGAGGGGGCTGAACACTGAAGCTTTCTTT. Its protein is CASRRGLNTEAFF.